This T cell receptor beta chain was retrieved from a study of cytomegalovirus exposure and HLA in healthy donors. Per germline, CDR1 GTSNPN and CDR2 SVGIG (reference sequence). The CDR3 has 15 amino acids. J gave up 4 bases and V 0 bases, and 4 bases lay outside the gene matches. The table came from immunoSEQ multiplex PCR; TCRdb's copy has only in-frame clones and leaves some out. The sample records approximately 160,000 clones, around 88% being singletons. From the approximately 120-subject validation cohort, which was separate from the approximately 700-subject first cohort, the donors were drawn. Study-wide points: Cytomegalovirus status was reportedly diagnosed by the classifier with high specificity and sensitivity. The study listed approximately 160 cytomegalovirus-associated TCR beta chains.

This clone has more than one count but fewer than ten. Its specificity is not known. The chain couples TRBV30 to TRBJ2-2, with 8 bases that match TRBD1. The sequencing sample was made of PBMCs. The receptor comes from a woman between 18 and 29 years old in good health and CMV-seronegative. The DNA of the CDR3 is TGTGCCTGGAGTGTACAGGACAGGGCCACCGGGGAGCTGTTTTTT. It yields the protein CAWSVQDRATGELFF. The full variable domain, in which reference TRBV30 and TRBJ2-2 provide the parts outside the CDR3, is SQTIHQWPATLVQPVGSPLSLECTVEGTSNPNLYWYRQAAGRGLQLLFYSVGIGQISSEVPQNLSASRPQDRQFILSSKKLLLSDSGFYLCAWSVQDRATGELFFGEGSRLTVL.